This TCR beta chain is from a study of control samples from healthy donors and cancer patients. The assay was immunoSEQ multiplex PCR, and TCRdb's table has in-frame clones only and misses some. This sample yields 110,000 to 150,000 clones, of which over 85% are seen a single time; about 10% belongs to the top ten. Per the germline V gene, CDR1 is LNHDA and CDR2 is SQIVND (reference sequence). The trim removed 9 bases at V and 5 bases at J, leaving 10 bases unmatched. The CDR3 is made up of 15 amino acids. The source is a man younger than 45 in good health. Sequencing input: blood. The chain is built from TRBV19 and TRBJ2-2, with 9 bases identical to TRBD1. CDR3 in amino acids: CASATGQGGTGELFF. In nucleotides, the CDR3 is TGTGCCAGCGCGACGGGACAGGGAGGAACCGGGGAGCTGTTTTTT.